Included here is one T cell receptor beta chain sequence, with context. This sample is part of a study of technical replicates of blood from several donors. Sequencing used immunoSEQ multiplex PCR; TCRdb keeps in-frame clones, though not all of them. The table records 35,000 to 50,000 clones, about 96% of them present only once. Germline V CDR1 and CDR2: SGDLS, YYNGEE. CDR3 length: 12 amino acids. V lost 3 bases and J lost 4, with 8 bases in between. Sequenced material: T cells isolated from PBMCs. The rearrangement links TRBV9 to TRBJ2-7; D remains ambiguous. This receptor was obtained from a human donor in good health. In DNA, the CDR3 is TGTGCCAGCAGCGCCAACTTTTACGAGCAGTACTTC. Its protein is CASSANFYEQYF. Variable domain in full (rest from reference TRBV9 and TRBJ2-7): DSGVTQTPKHLITATGQRVTLRCSPRSGDLSVYWYQQSLDQGLQFLIQYYNGEERAKGNILERFSAQQFPDLHSELNLSSLELGDSALYFCASSANFYEQYFGPGTRLTVT.